There are a few counts of the clone carrying this T cell receptor beta chain. Its antigen is not known. The sample belongs to a study of T-cell reconstitution after alpha-beta-depleted transplantation in children. Study results and caveats: After one year, T-cell counts and TCRbeta diversity mostly came from new T cells. Reported findings indicate that, about two months after transplant, alpha-beta T cells came from several hundred expanded clones, which were derived from non-depleted graft cells. Surviving recipient cells, namely T cells and thymic progenitors, were the source of high day-60 TCRbeta diversity in some patients.

Molecular barcoding with unique molecular identifiers was used for the TCRbeta library. TCRdb independently ran MiXCR on the PCR reads; one entry per CDR3 protein. The data hold around 800,000 distinct CDR3 sequences, with about 15% observed a single time. This CDR3 is built from 16 residues. Trimming cost V 3 bases and J 2 bases, with 14 bases left between them. Germline V gene data show CDR1 as MDHEN and CDR2 as SYDVKM. The sequences come from PBMCs, mostly from graft donor cells, collected 360 days after TCRalphabeta/CD19-depleted stem cell transplant. The rearrangement uses TRBV28 and TRBJ1-5, with D maybe TRBD1 (5 bases). The sequence derives from a male patient between 10 and 17 years old who had a stem cell transplant for acute lymphoblastic leukemia, so the T cells may come from the graft donor. The CDR3 DNA follows: TGTGCCAGCAGTTTCACGGTCAGGGCTCGCAATCAGCCCCAGCATTTT. Protein sequence: CASSFTVRARNQPQHF.